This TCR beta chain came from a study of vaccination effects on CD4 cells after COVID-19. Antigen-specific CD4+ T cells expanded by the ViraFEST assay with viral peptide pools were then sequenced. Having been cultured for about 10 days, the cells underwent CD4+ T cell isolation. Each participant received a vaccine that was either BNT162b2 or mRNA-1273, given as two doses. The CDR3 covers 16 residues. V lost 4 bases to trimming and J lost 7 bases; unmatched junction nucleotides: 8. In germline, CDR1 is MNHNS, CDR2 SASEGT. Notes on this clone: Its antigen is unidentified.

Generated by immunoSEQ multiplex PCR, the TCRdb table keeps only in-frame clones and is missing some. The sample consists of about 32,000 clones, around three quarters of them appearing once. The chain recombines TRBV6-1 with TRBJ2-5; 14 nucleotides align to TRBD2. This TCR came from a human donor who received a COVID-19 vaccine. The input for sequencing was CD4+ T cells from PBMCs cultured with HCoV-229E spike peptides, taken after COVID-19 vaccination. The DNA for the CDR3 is TGTGCCAGCAGTGCAGGACTAGCGGGGGGAGAGGGGACCCAGTACTTC. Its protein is CASSAGLAGGEGTQYF.